These T cell receptor beta chains were read from a single sample in a study of early stage breast cancer tumors. Only in-frame clones appear in the TCRdb table, and some are missing; sequencing was by immunoSEQ multiplex PCR. This table has about 72,000 clones, roughly three quarters appearing once. Sequencing used blood. Every receptor here comes from a person between 55 and 70 years old with breast cancer. The CDR3 runs from the conserved cysteine through the conserved F or W. Each record gives: clone size, D gene, V gene, J gene, CDR3 protein, CDR3 DNA. The D gene is left open where the match is weak. Clone sizes are given selectively: once, few, many, or a class where the clone is expanded.

once,TRBD1,TRBV18,TRBJ1-2,CASSPALQGNYGYTF,TGTGCCAGCTCACCGGCTCTACAGGGGAACTATGGCTACACCTTC
few,NA,TRBV5-1,TRBJ2-7,CASSPQYAYEQYF,TGCGCCAGCAGCCCCCAGTACGCCTACGAGCAGTACTTC
NA,NA,TRBV2,TRBJ1-2,CASSSGGQERGYTF,TGTGCCAGCAGTTCGGGGGGGCAAGAGAGGGGCTACACCTTC
NA,NA,TRBV28,TRBJ1-1,CASRPQGANTEAFF,TGTGCCAGCAGGCCCCAAGGGGCGAACACTGAAGCTTTCTTT
NA,NA,TRBV4-3,TRBJ2-1,CASSQFHNGGLSEQFF,TGCGCCAGCAGCCAATTTCACAACGGGGGGCTTAGTGAGCAGTTCTTC
NA,NA,TRBV6-1,TRBJ1-5,CASSEGVLSNQPQHF,TGTGCCAGCAGTGAAGGGGTTTTAAGCAATCAGCCCCAGCATTTT
NA,TRBD2,TRBV27,TRBJ2-1,CASSPPGSGRARGRKFF,TGTGCCAGCAGCCCCCCAGGTAGCGGGAGGGCCCGGGGGAGAAAGTTCTTC
NA,NA,TRBV19,TRBJ2-1,CATQRGQDRHEQFF,TGTGCCACCCAGCGGGGACAGGATCGCCATGAGCAGTTCTTC
NA,NA,TRBV28,TRBJ1-1,CASSLGVWTEAFF,TGTGCCAGCAGTTTGGGGGTGTGGACTGAAGCTTTCTTT
NA,NA,TRBV5-1,TRBJ1-1,CASSLMASGGTEAFF,TGCGCCAGCAGCTTGATGGCGTCCGGCGGCACTGAAGCTTTCTTT
once,NA,TRBV11-2,TRBJ2-7,CASSLDLGRVGQYF,TGTGCCAGCAGCTTAGATCTTGGACGGGTGGGGCAGTACTTC
NA,TRBD2,TRBV10-1,TRBJ2-7,CASSERTSGTNPHGEQYF,TGCGCCAGCAGTGAGAGGACTAGCGGGACGAATCCTCACGGCGAGCAGTACTTC
once,NA,TRBV18,TRBJ2-2,CASSPPVGLGELFF,TGTGCCAGCTCACCACCGGTCGGACTAGGGGAGCTGTTTTTT
NA,NA,TRBV28,TRBJ2-7,CASSFIGTGILGEQYF,TGTGCCAGCAGTTTCATCGGGACCGGAATTCTTGGCGAGCAGTACTTC
NA,TRBD2,TRBV15,TRBJ2-7,CATSRDYGTSASYEQYF,TGTGCCACCAGCAGAGATTATGGGACTAGCGCCTCCTACGAGCAGTACTTC
NA,TRBD1,TRBV2,TRBJ2-7,CASSETGQSYEQYF,TGTGCCAGCAGTGAAACGGGACAGTCCTACGAGCAGTACTTC
NA,NA,TRBV7-3,TRBJ1-2,CASSLNPTASNYGYTF,TGTGCCAGCAGCTTAAACCCGACGGCGAGTAACTATGGCTACACCTTC
few,TRBD1,TRBV15,TRBJ2-5,CATSRDLRQGVETQYF,TGTGCCACCAGCAGAGATCTAAGGCAGGGGGTAGAGACCCAGTACTTC
once,TRBD1,TRBV7-2,TRBJ1-5,CASSLTPKGANQPQHF,TGTGCCAGCAGCTTAACCCCCAAGGGGGCAAATCAGCCCCAGCATTTT
NA,NA,TRBV10-3,TRBJ2-7,CAISDFAWEQYF,TGTGCCATCAGTGATTTTGCCTGGGAGCAGTACTTC
few,NA,TRBV7-6,TRBJ1-4,CASSLGAGTNEKLFF,TGTGCCAGCAGCTTAGGGGCGGGGACTAATGAAAAACTGTTTTTT
once,TRBD1,TRBV7-2,TRBJ1-4,CASSRDRGKEKLFF,TGTGCCAGCAGCCGGGACAGGGGAAAGGAAAAACTGTTTTTT
NA,TRBD2,TRBV4-2,TRBJ2-3,CASSQDRGGGVDTDTQYF,TGTGCCAGCAGCCAAGATCGGGGCGGGGGGGTGGACACAGATACGCAGTATTTT
NA,NA,TRBV5-1,TRBJ2-1,CASSEYRDNEQFF,TGCGCCAGCAGCGAGTACCGGGACAATGAGCAGTTCTTC
NA,NA,TRBV10-3,TRBJ2-5,CAIGRPGQETQYF,TGTGCCATCGGACGGCCAGGGCAAGAGACCCAGTACTTC
NA,NA,TRBV19,TRBJ2-2,CASSRSGAYTGELFF,TGTGCCAGTAGTCGCTCCGGGGCATACACCGGGGAGCTGTTTTTT
few,NA,TRBV7-9,TRBJ2-7,CASSLASVDEQYF,TGTGCCAGCAGCTTAGCGAGTGTAGACGAGCAGTACTTC
NA,NA,TRBV2,TRBJ2-1,CASRLESDSAQFF,TGTGCCAGCAGACTAGAGTCTGATTCAGCGCAGTTCTTC
NA,NA,TRBV9,TRBJ1-1,CASSSNPDLNTEAFF,TGTGCCAGCAGCTCAAACCCGGACCTGAACACTGAAGCTTTCTTT
NA,NA,TRBV5-1,TRBJ1-1,CASIDPPSTEAFF,TGCGCCAGCATCGACCCCCCGTCGACTGAAGCTTTCTTT
NA,NA,TRBV9,TRBJ1-4,CASSRVATNEKLFF,TGTGCCAGCAGCCGAGTGGCAACTAATGAAAAACTGTTTTTT